This T cell receptor beta chain was sequenced during a study of T cell responses to AZD1222 COVID-19 vaccine. Study observations and caveats: White British ancestry dominated among donors, who included more females, and clonal diversity was possibly underestimated. Among AZD1222 vaccinees, only 6 or 7 were seropositive at baseline.

Data came from immunoSEQ multiplex PCR; TCRdb stores just in-frame clones and leaves some out. The table includes approximately 190,000 clones, roughly nine tenths detected once. CDR3 size: 13 residues. Trimming removed 5 bases at V and 2 bases at J, with 9 bases between. Germline-derived CDR1 and CDR2 are MNHNY and SVGAGI (reference sequence). Comments on this clone: Its specificity is not known.

This clonotype originated in an adult who received the MenACWY meningococcal vaccine as a control. This specimen consisted of peripheral blood, obtained 28 days after the second dose of the MenACWY control vaccine. The chain combines TRBV6-6 with TRBJ2-5; no clear D gene. CDR3 sequence: CASSPIGQETQYF. Written as DNA, the CDR3 is TGTGCCAGCAGTCCCATCGGACAAGAGACCCAGTACTTC.